This T cell receptor beta chain derives from a study of response to subunit inactivated influenza vaccine. TCRdb processed the RT-PCR reads anew with MiXCR; each CDR3 protein has one entry. The sample shows a few hundred thousand distinct CDR3 sequences, about 14% of them seen only once. The CDR3 is 12 amino acids. Trimming removed 5 bases from V and 6 bases from J, with 10 bases in between. Notes on this clonotype: Its antigen is currently unknown.

Notes on the study in general: Each seasonal influenza vaccination, the authors suggested, recruits few new T cells.

The chain joins TRBV12-3 or TRBV12-4 to TRBJ1-1; a weak D match, TRBD1 (6 bases). The TCR sequence derives from a middle-aged man who received an inactivated influenza vaccine. The sequencing here drew on PBMCs from blood, taken 12 days after vaccination. CDR3 coding DNA: TGTGCCAGCAGTCCACAGGGAGCTGAAGCTTTCTTT. This translates into CASSPQGAEAFF.